Detailed here is one TCR beta chain. Assay: immunoSEQ multiplex PCR; the TCRdb copy retains only in-frame clones and omits some. This table holds roughly 100,000 clones, 85% to 95% found once. The sample is drawn from a study of siplizumab effects on memory and regulatory T cells. There are 14 residues in the CDR3. The V end was cut by 4 bases, the J end by 5 bases, with 14 bases between. CDR1 is SNHLY and CDR2 is FYNNEI in the germline V gene. This receptor was taken from a human donor in good health. This sequence joins TRBV2 and TRBJ1-1; D is undetermined. The sample consisted of CD4+ T cells sorted from blood. The CDR3 coding sequence is TGTGCCAGCAGTGGAGGAAGGGAATGGACTGAAGCTTTCTTT. Protein sequence: CASSGGREWTEAFF.